The TCR beta chain under discussion was sequenced for a study of Ad26.COV2.S vaccination and SARS-CoV-2 variants. Treatment denoted: roughly 20 received Ad26.COV2.S at low or high dose, single or two shots; a few received placebo; per-sample allocation not given. Vaccine and placebo recipients were sampled on day 63 after the first injection. This table comes from immunoSEQ multiplex PCR, and its TCRdb copy is limited to in-frame clones, with some not included. The sample lists 350,000 to 500,000 clones, 90% seen once, with around 4.5% in the top ten. Unmatched junction bases numbered 5, after V lost 4 bases and J lost 2 bases. The CDR3 totals 15 residues. Germline V lookup: CDR1 SGHNT, CDR2 YYREEE (reference sequence).

The clonotype was recovered from a person between 18 and 59 years old who received the Ad26.COV2.S COVID-19 vaccine or a placebo. Specimen: peripheral blood, collected in a trial of Ad26.COV2.S vaccine versus placebo. This sequence joins TRBV5-4 and TRBJ2-7; TRBD1 agrees at 11 bases. The DNA for the CDR3 is TGTGCCAGCAGCAAGGGGGACAGGGGGGCCTACGAGCAGTACTTC. This sequence encodes CASSKGDRGAYEQYF.